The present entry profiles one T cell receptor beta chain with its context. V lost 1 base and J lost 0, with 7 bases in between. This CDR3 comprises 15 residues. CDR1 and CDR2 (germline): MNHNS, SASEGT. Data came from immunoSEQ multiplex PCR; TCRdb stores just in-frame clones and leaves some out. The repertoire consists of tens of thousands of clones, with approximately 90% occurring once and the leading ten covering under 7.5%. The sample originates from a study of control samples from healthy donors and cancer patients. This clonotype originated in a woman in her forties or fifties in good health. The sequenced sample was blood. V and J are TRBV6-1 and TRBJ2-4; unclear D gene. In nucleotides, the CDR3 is TGTGCCAGCAGTGAAGAAGCTCTAGCCAAAAACATTCAGTACTTC. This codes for CASSEEALAKNIQYF.